These 28 T cell receptor beta chains share one sample of origin, sequenced in a study of cytomegalovirus exposure and HLA in healthy donors (dated by TCRdb to 2017 to 2019). Library preparation employed the immunoSEQ multiplex PCR assay. For the multiplex PCR, a mixture combining 60 forward primers for TCR Vbeta segments and 13 reverse primers for TCR Jbeta segments was used. Imported from immuneACCESS, the table was reduced by TCRdb to in-frame sequences with V and J called. These copies leave out some clones; in studies compared against another copy, an unresolved V gene accounts for under half, and the cause of the remainder is not known. Within this sample are roughly 200,000 clones, with about four fifths of them counted one time only. 2.5% to 3.5% of the sample lies in the top ten. The sample taken for sequencing was PBMCs. The receptors come from a male donor in good health and CMV-seronegative.

This clone has a handful of counts. This chain connects TRBV25-1 to TRBJ1-1; the D gene is possibly TRBD1 (5 bases). Germline V gives CDR1 MGHDK, CDR2 SYGVNS. The V end was cut by 5 bases, the J end by 4 bases, with 17 bases between. This CDR3 has 15 amino acids. CDR3 sequence reads: CASSRAGGVGTEAFF. CDR3 DNA sequence: TGTGCCAGCAGTCGAGCCGGAGGGGTAGGCACTGAAGCTTTCTTT. The complete variable domain, with remaining parts taken from reference TRBV25-1 and TRBJ1-1, reads EADIYQTPRYLVIGTGKKITLECSQTMGHDKMYWYQQDPGMELHLIHYSYGVNSTEKGDLSSESTVSRIRTEHFPLTLESARPSHTSQYLCASSRAGGVGTEAFFGQGTRLTVV.

J is TRBJ2-1 and V is TRBV5-4; 7 bases align to TRBD1. Trimming took 2 bases from V and 6 from J; bases not matched to a gene: 11. Germline V gene sequence: CDR1 SGHNT, CDR2 YYREEE (reference sequence). The CDR3 covers 16 residues. The CDR3 loop is CASSLGGTAFLNEQFF. The DNA for the CDR3 is TGTGCCAGCAGCTTAGGTGGGACAGCTTTCCTCAATGAGCAGTTCTTC.

This chain links TRBV19 with TRBJ1-5; D uncertain. Trimming removed 3 bases at V and 4 bases at J, with 13 bases between. The germline V gene has CDR1 LNHDA and CDR2 SQIVND (reference sequence). The CDR3 contains 15 residues. CDR3 DNA sequence: TGTGCCAGTAGTATCCCCCTGGGAGGGAATCAGCCCCAGCATTTT. It specifies CASSIPLGGNQPQHF.

This rearrangement joins TRBV10-1 to TRBJ2-1, with 10 bases identical to TRBD2. CDR1 is WNHNN and CDR2 is SYGVQD in the germline V gene (reference sequence). This CDR3 is 14 amino acids long. With 3 bases clipped from V and 7 bases from J, the junction kept 3 bases outside the gene matches. The CDR3 DNA follows: TGCGCCAGCAGTGAAACTAGCGGGGTAAATGAGCAGTTCTTC. This encodes CASSETSGVNEQFF.

The chain has TRBV19 and TRBJ2-1, with TRBD2 matching over 11 bases. The germline V gene has CDR1 LNHDA and CDR2 SQIVND (reference sequence). The CDR3 runs to 16 residues. With V trimmed by 3 bases and J by 2 bases, 3 bases remained unmatched. CDR3 coding DNA: TGTGCCAGTAGTATGTCGGGACTAGCGGCCTACAATGAGCAGTTCTTC. Protein sequence: CASSMSGLAAYNEQFF.

This clone was observed once. The V and J genes are TRBV28 and TRBJ2-1; the match to TRBD1 covers 8 bases. CDR3 size: 16 residues. Trimming took 5 bases from V and 5 from J; bases not matched to a gene: 11. Germline lookup yields CDR1 MDHEN and CDR2 SYDVKM. As DNA, the CDR3 is TGTGCCAGCAGTCCACGCACCGGGACAGGACACAATGAGCAGTTCTTC. Translated, it gives CASSPRTGTGHNEQFF. Full variable domain (rest looked up from reference TRBV28 and TRBJ2-1): DVKVTQSSRYLVKRTGEKVFLECVQDMDHENMFWYRQDPGLGLRLIYFSYDVKMKEKGDIPEGYSVSREKKERFSLILESASTNQTSMYLCASSPRTGTGHNEQFFGPGTRLTVL.

This clone was found once. V gene TRBV9 combines with J gene TRBJ2-1; maybe TRBD2 (6 bases). This CDR3 region has 14 residues. Germline values: CDR1 SGDLS, CDR2 YYNGEE. With 4 bases removed from V and 10 bases from J, the gap between germline ends came to 18 bases. CDR3 DNA sequence: TGTGCCAGCAGCCCGCGACTAGTCTTAGGGGAGCAGTTCTTC. This codes for CASSPRLVLGEQFF.

The chain is built from TRBV19 and TRBJ2-1; 12 bases match TRBD2. After removal of 3 bases from V and 7 bases from J, the junction contained 7 bases not matched to a gene. The germline CDR1 and CDR2 sequences are LNHDA and SQIVND (reference sequence). CDR3 length: 16 amino acids. CDR3: CASSIGLLAGGNEQFF. CDR3 nucleotides: TGTGCCAGTAGTATCGGCCTACTAGCGGGAGGTAATGAGCAGTTCTTC.

The V call is TRBV28, the J call TRBJ2-4; 8 nucleotides match TRBD2. The CDR3 runs 17 residues. Germline values: CDR1 MDHEN, CDR2 SYDVKM. The ends lost 6 bases at V and 0 bases at J; junction bases unmatched: 10. CDR3: CASSLAGKDKAKNIQYF. The CDR3 DNA reads TGTGCCAGCAGCTTAGCGGGAAAAGATAAAGCCAAAAACATTCAGTACTTC. Together with reference TRBV28 and TRBJ2-4, the CDR3 gives the full variable domain: DVKVTQSSRYLVKRTGEKVFLECVQDMDHENMFWYRQDPGLGLRLIYFSYDVKMKEKGDIPEGYSVSREKKERFSLILESASTNQTSMYLCASSLAGKDKAKNIQYFGAGTRLSVL.

The V and J genes are TRBV9 and TRBJ2-7, with a possible D match to TRBD1 (5 bases). The CDR3 is made up of 15 amino acids. Looked up from germline, CDR1 is SGDLS and CDR2 is YYNGEE. V shed 0 bases and J shed 0 bases, with 10 bases lying between them. CDR3 residues: CASSVEPGSSYEQYF. The CDR3 DNA sequence: TGTGCCAGCAGCGTAGAGCCAGGGTCCTCCTACGAGCAGTACTTC.

Only one count was recorded for this clone. The chain joins TRBV7-8 to TRBJ2-1; perhaps TRBD2 as D (6 bases). CDR3 size: 14 residues. Trimming shortened V by 4 bases and J by 7 bases, and 14 bases separated the two germline ends. Looked up from germline, CDR1 is SGHVS and CDR2 is FQNEAQ. Written as DNA, the CDR3 is TGTGCCAGCAGCTCACCCTCGACTAGTAATGAGCAGTTCTTC. It specifies CASSSPSTSNEQFF.

The CDR3: CASSFTSGRMSEQFF. CDR3 nucleotides: TGTGCCAGCAGCTTTACTAGCGGGAGAATGAGTGAGCAGTTCTTC. This chain connects TRBV7-3 to TRBJ2-1; 11 bases are a match to TRBD2. Germline CDR1 SGHTA, CDR2 FQGTGA. V was clipped by 3 bases and J by 9 bases; unmatched bases: 7. The CDR3 sequence is 15 residues long.

This clone has just a few counts. The V and J genes are TRBV7-2 and TRBJ2-1; 7 bases fit TRBD1. The CDR3 extends over 15 amino acids. Losses at the gene ends were 4 bases for V and 6 bases for J; bases not matched to a gene: 9. Germline values: CDR1 SGHTA, CDR2 FQGNSA. The CDR3 DNA is TGTGCCAGCAGCTCAGACCCTACAGGGGTCAATGAGCAGTTCTTC. Its protein product is CASSSDPTGVNEQFF.

This chain links TRBV19 with TRBJ1-5; 10 nucleotides line up with TRBD1. Germline V gene sequence: CDR1 LNHDA, CDR2 SQIVND (reference sequence). The CDR3 has 15 amino acids. After removal of 6 bases from V and 4 bases from J, the junction contained 6 bases not matched to a gene. The CDR3 loop reads CASRMDRGKNQPQHF. CDR3 sequence (DNA): TGTGCCAGTAGGATGGACAGGGGGAAGAATCAGCCCCAGCATTTT. The full variable domain, completed using reference TRBV19 and TRBJ1-5, is DGGITQSPKYLFRKEGQNVTLSCEQNLNHDAMYWYRQDPGQGLRLIYYSQIVNDFQKGDIAEGYSVSREKKESFPLTVTSAQKNPTAFYLCASRMDRGKNQPQHFGDGTRLSIL.

V gene TRBV27 combines with J gene TRBJ1-5, with D maybe TRBD1 (5 bases). V was pared by 0 bases and J by 0 bases, with 27 bases between. Germline lookup yields CDR1 MNHEY and CDR2 SMNVEV (reference sequence). The CDR3 is 22 amino acids. CDR3 in DNA: TGTGCCAGCAGTTTATCGTTCAGGAGGGACTCACCCACGAGGGGTAGCAATCAGCCCCAGCATTTT. Its translation is CASSLSFRRDSPTRGSNQPQHF.

The CDR3 DNA reads TGTGCCACCAGCAGATCCGGACTAGCCGGGGAGCTGTTTTTT. Translation: CATSRSGLAGELFF. The rearrangement joins TRBV15 to TRBJ2-2; 7 positions match TRBD2. Germline CDR1 is LNHNV and CDR2 is YYDKDF (reference sequence). This CDR3 has 14 amino acids. V lost 2 bases, J lost 6 bases, and 3 bases stayed unmatched.

A few counts support this clone. This sequence joins TRBV18 and TRBJ2-1, with TRBD2 matching 10 bases. This CDR3 spans 15 amino acids. CDR1 is KGHSH, CDR2 LQKENI, per germline. V was pared by 3 bases and J by 4 bases, with 3 bases of the junction left unmatched. CDR3 coding DNA: TGTGCCAGCTCACCTCGGACTAGCGGATACAATGAGCAGTTCTTC. It is translated as CASSPRTSGYNEQFF.

The V gene is TRBV30, the J gene TRBJ2-7, with a weak D call TRBD1 (5 bases). Germline assignment: CDR1 GTSNPN and CDR2 SVGIG (reference sequence). Trimming took off 8 bases at V and 1 base at J, with 6 bases between the two ends. The CDR3 contains 10 residues. In DNA, the CDR3 is TGTGCCCAGGGTTCCTACGAGCAGTACTTC. Its translation: CAQGSYEQYF.

The rearrangement links TRBV7-9 to TRBJ2-7; D perhaps matches TRBD2 (6 bases). The CDR3 sequence is 14 residues long. The germline CDR1 and CDR2 sequences are SEHNR and FQNEAQ (reference sequence). Trimming left V 0 bases short and J 0 bases short, with 6 bases between. CDR3 region: CASSLASGSYEQYF. In nucleotides, the CDR3 is TGTGCCAGCAGCTTAGCTAGCGGCTCCTACGAGCAGTACTTC.

The CDR3 DNA reads as TGTGCCAGCAGCCGCGCCGGTGGGGCGGATGAAAAACTGTTTTTT. Translating it yields CASSRAGGADEKLFF. This chain uses TRBV6-5 with TRBJ1-4, with D perhaps TRBD1 (5 bases). CDR1 and CDR2 (germline): MNHEY, SVGAGI. Trimming removed 6 bases from V and 6 bases from J, with 17 bases in between. The CDR3 is made up of 15 amino acids.

The chain couples TRBV2 to TRBJ2-1, with 11 bases that match TRBD1. The CDR3 runs 16 residues. V lost 8 bases to trimming and J lost 8 bases; unmatched junction nucleotides: 14. Looked up from germline, CDR1 is SNHLY and CDR2 is FYNNEI. DNA for the CDR3: TGTGCCAGCGGACTGGGACAGGGGGTAACCCAAGATGAGCAGTTCTTC. Its translation is CASGLGQGVTQDEQFF. The whole variable domain, remainder taken from reference TRBV2 and TRBJ2-1, is EPEVTQTPSHQVTQMGQEVILRCVPISNHLYFYWYRQILGQKVEFLVSFYNNEISEKSEIFDDQFSVERPDGSNFTLKIRSTKLEDSAMYFCASGLGQGVTQDEQFFGPGTRLTVL.

The chain joins TRBV2 to TRBJ2-1; TRBD2 aligns across 8 bases. Germline loops: CDR1 SNHLY, CDR2 FYNNEI. J gave up 4 bases and V 2 bases, and 4 bases lay outside the gene matches. CDR3 length: 15 amino acids. CDR3: CASSEPAGGYNEQFF. CDR3 nucleotide sequence: TGTGCCAGCAGTGAACCTGCGGGGGGTTACAATGAGCAGTTCTTC.

V usage is TRBV9 and J usage is TRBJ2-5, with a weak D call TRBD1 (6 bases). The DNA end is more similar to TRBJ2-7, so the J call may be wrong. This CDR3 is built from 14 residues. CDR1 is SGDLS, CDR2 YYNGEE, per germline. CDR3 protein: CASSVGQGFYEQYF. The CDR3 DNA follows: TGTGCCAGCAGCGTAGGTCAGGGGTTCTACGAGCAGTACTTC.

This rearrangement joins TRBV5-1 to TRBJ2-5; 8 bases fit TRBD1. Germline lookup yields CDR1 SGHRS and CDR2 YFSETQ. Trimming took 2 bases from V and 4 from J; bases not matched to a gene: 4. The CDR3 consists of 14 residues. CDR3 region: CASSLTTGVETQYF. In nucleotides, the CDR3 is TGCGCCAGCAGCTTAACGACAGGGGTAGAGACCCAGTACTTC.

The rearrangement joins TRBV30 to TRBJ1-4; 8 bases align to TRBD1. The V and J ends lost 2 bases and 6 bases, in that order; junction bases with no gene match: 8. Germline V CDR1 and CDR2: GTSNPN, SVGIG (reference sequence). The CDR3 length is 15 residues. The CDR3 nucleotides read TGTGCCTGGAGTTCTACAGGGGGGTCTGATGAAAAACTGTTTTTT. This codes for CAWSSTGGSDEKLFF.

This clone was picked up one time. The V and J genes are TRBV27 and TRBJ1-1; 9 nucleotides align to TRBD1. CDR1 MNHEY and CDR2 SMNVEV come from the germline V gene (reference sequence). V shed 5 bases and J 0 bases; nucleotides not matched to a gene: 19. The CDR3 is 20 residues long. The CDR3 region is CASSHEQFRGQGAMNTEAFF. CDR3 bases: TGTGCCAGCAGTCACGAGCAGTTTAGGGGACAGGGTGCCATGAACACTGAAGCTTTCTTT.

CDR3: CASSFGQGGGKLFF. The CDR3 coding sequence is TGTGCCAGCAGCTTCGGACAGGGAGGGGGAAAACTGTTTTTT. This chain connects TRBV11-2 to TRBJ1-4; 8 bases map to TRBD1. Germline CDR1 SGHAT, CDR2 FQNNGV. This CDR3 is built from 14 residues. V dropped 3 bases and J dropped 10; count of bases not matched to a gene: 7.

The V gene is TRBV19, the J gene TRBJ2-3; 10 nucleotides agree with TRBD2. There are 17 residues in the CDR3. After removal of 4 bases from V and 0 bases from J, the junction contained 7 bases not matched to a gene. The germline V gene has CDR1 LNHDA and CDR2 SQIVND (reference sequence). This chain's CDR3 is CASSREREGSSTDTQYF. The CDR3 bases are TGTGCCAGTAGTAGGGAGCGGGAGGGATCTAGCACAGATACGCAGTATTTT.